This T cell receptor (beta chain) was recovered during a study of monozygotic twins with inflammatory bowel disease (dated by TCRdb to the late 2010s). General notes on the study: A total of some 30 monozygotic twin pairs were included in the full study, comprising nine German pairs (four IBD-concordant, five IBD-discordant) and 19 IBD-discordant Danish pairs. Each individual had, on average, about 151 000 unique TCRalpha sequences and 181 000 unique TCRbeta sequences available for analysis. The search for disease-associated traits relied mainly on comparing IBD patients with their genetically identical healthy co-twins within discordant pairs.

Summary of the overall study and its limitations: TCRbeta repertoire diversity, by inverse Simpson index, was decreased in IBD patients compared with their healthy co-twins. The results gave no support for a single strong signal or clonotype linked to IBD. Compared with healthy twins, IBD patients shared fewer clonotypes with other individuals, and the difference was most pronounced in patients with signs of disease activity. Different T cell subtypes could not be distinguished in the analysis. Background noise and inter-individual variability may have been introduced into the repertoires by the differing immunosuppressive treatments among patients. Repertoire similarity did not differ between concordant and discordant twins, possibly due to limited statistical power.

From each donor, a 2.5 ml peripheral blood sample was drawn into PAXgene tubes and stored at -80 degrees C. Total RNA was isolated from whole blood with the PAXgene blood miRNA kit on an automated QIAcube, without T cell sorting. Deep TCRalpha and TCRbeta repertoire profiling with unique molecular barcoding was performed on peripheral blood of monozygotic twin pairs concordant or discordant for inflammatory bowel disease. Smoking habits were recorded for all twin pairs, and individuals were classified as current, former or never smokers. From the cysteine through the phenylalanine, the CDR3 covers 15 amino acids. The DNA is unrecorded. CDR1 and CDR2 (SGHTA, FQGNSA) derive from the germline V gene. The library was generated by 5' RACE. Each TCR library was prepared from 3,500 to 4,500 ng of total RNA. For each sample, cDNA was synthesized in eight separate reactions using SMARTScribe reverse transcriptase. During cDNA synthesis, template switching introduced unique molecular identifiers that contained a 6-nucleotide sample barcode. Amplification of TCRalpha and TCRbeta cDNA involved two nested PCRs of around 16 and 10 cycles, and each PCR was followed by bead purification. Before amplification, the cDNA was treated with uracil DNA-glycosylase and purified using the QIAquick PCR purification kit. The second PCR added Illumina TruSeq-compatible adapters along with sample-specific barcodes. TapeStation and Qubit were used to check library quality and concentration, and 5 ng of each library was pooled. Sequencing of the pooled libraries was done on an Illumina HiSeq2500 single-index Rapid Run using custom sequencing primers and 2 x 100 bp reads. Per the authors' processing: MiGEC version 1.2.6 was used for UMI-based consensus assembly, which corrected PCR and sequencing errors. MiXCR version 2.1.1 handled V(D)J alignment, clonotype assembly and CDR3 extraction. To normalise gene usage, clonotype sharing and MAIT/NKT TCR abundance, the top 1000, 10 000 and 20 000 clonotypes in each sample were analysed. After downsampling to 27 000 UMIs, diversity was calculated as the inverse Simpson index using the vegan R package. Paired Mann-Whitney U tests were applied to discordant twin pairs, with Benjamini-Hochberg correction for multiple testing. TCRdb reprocessed the reads, and each CDR3 protein sequence is entered once, without DNA. The V and J calls were not made by the authors but by TCRdb's processing. This sample's table has entries for fewer than 400,000 distinct CDR3 sequences. The biggest ten clones account for 5.6% of the sample.

A word on this clonotype: The antigen it recognizes is unknown.

The receptor comes from a human donor with ulcerative colitis or Crohn's disease, or a healthy co-twin of an affected twin (not recorded which). Sequences were obtained from blood. This receptor chain uses TRBV7-2 and TRBJ2-3. For the CDR3, the sequence is CASSLGLSGTDTQYF. With all but the CDR3 taken from the reference TRBV7-2 and TRBJ2-3 genes, the full variable domain is: GAGVSQSPSNKVTEKGKDVELRCDPISGHTALYWYRQSLGQGLEFLIYFQGNSAPDKSGLPSDRFSAERTGGSVSTLTIQRTQQEDSAVYLCASSLGLSGTDTQYFGPGTRLTVL.